This T cell receptor (beta chain) was obtained from a study of control samples from healthy donors and cancer patients. The repertoire was sequenced with immunoSEQ multiplex PCR; TCRdb's copy has only in-frame clones and lacks some. The table includes 150,000 or so clones, 92% detected once. The germline gives CDR1 SGHAT, CDR2 FQNNGV. CDR3 size: 15 residues. Trimming left V 5 bases short and J 1 base short, with 11 bases between. The sequenced sample was blood. The chain has TRBV11-2 and TRBJ2-2; D is perhaps TRBD1 (6 bases). The sequence was obtained from a man between 18 and 35 years old in good health. Here the CDR3 reads CASSPGRGNTGELFF. The CDR3 DNA reads as TGTGCCAGCAGCCCGGGCAGGGGGAACACCGGGGAGCTGTTTTTT.